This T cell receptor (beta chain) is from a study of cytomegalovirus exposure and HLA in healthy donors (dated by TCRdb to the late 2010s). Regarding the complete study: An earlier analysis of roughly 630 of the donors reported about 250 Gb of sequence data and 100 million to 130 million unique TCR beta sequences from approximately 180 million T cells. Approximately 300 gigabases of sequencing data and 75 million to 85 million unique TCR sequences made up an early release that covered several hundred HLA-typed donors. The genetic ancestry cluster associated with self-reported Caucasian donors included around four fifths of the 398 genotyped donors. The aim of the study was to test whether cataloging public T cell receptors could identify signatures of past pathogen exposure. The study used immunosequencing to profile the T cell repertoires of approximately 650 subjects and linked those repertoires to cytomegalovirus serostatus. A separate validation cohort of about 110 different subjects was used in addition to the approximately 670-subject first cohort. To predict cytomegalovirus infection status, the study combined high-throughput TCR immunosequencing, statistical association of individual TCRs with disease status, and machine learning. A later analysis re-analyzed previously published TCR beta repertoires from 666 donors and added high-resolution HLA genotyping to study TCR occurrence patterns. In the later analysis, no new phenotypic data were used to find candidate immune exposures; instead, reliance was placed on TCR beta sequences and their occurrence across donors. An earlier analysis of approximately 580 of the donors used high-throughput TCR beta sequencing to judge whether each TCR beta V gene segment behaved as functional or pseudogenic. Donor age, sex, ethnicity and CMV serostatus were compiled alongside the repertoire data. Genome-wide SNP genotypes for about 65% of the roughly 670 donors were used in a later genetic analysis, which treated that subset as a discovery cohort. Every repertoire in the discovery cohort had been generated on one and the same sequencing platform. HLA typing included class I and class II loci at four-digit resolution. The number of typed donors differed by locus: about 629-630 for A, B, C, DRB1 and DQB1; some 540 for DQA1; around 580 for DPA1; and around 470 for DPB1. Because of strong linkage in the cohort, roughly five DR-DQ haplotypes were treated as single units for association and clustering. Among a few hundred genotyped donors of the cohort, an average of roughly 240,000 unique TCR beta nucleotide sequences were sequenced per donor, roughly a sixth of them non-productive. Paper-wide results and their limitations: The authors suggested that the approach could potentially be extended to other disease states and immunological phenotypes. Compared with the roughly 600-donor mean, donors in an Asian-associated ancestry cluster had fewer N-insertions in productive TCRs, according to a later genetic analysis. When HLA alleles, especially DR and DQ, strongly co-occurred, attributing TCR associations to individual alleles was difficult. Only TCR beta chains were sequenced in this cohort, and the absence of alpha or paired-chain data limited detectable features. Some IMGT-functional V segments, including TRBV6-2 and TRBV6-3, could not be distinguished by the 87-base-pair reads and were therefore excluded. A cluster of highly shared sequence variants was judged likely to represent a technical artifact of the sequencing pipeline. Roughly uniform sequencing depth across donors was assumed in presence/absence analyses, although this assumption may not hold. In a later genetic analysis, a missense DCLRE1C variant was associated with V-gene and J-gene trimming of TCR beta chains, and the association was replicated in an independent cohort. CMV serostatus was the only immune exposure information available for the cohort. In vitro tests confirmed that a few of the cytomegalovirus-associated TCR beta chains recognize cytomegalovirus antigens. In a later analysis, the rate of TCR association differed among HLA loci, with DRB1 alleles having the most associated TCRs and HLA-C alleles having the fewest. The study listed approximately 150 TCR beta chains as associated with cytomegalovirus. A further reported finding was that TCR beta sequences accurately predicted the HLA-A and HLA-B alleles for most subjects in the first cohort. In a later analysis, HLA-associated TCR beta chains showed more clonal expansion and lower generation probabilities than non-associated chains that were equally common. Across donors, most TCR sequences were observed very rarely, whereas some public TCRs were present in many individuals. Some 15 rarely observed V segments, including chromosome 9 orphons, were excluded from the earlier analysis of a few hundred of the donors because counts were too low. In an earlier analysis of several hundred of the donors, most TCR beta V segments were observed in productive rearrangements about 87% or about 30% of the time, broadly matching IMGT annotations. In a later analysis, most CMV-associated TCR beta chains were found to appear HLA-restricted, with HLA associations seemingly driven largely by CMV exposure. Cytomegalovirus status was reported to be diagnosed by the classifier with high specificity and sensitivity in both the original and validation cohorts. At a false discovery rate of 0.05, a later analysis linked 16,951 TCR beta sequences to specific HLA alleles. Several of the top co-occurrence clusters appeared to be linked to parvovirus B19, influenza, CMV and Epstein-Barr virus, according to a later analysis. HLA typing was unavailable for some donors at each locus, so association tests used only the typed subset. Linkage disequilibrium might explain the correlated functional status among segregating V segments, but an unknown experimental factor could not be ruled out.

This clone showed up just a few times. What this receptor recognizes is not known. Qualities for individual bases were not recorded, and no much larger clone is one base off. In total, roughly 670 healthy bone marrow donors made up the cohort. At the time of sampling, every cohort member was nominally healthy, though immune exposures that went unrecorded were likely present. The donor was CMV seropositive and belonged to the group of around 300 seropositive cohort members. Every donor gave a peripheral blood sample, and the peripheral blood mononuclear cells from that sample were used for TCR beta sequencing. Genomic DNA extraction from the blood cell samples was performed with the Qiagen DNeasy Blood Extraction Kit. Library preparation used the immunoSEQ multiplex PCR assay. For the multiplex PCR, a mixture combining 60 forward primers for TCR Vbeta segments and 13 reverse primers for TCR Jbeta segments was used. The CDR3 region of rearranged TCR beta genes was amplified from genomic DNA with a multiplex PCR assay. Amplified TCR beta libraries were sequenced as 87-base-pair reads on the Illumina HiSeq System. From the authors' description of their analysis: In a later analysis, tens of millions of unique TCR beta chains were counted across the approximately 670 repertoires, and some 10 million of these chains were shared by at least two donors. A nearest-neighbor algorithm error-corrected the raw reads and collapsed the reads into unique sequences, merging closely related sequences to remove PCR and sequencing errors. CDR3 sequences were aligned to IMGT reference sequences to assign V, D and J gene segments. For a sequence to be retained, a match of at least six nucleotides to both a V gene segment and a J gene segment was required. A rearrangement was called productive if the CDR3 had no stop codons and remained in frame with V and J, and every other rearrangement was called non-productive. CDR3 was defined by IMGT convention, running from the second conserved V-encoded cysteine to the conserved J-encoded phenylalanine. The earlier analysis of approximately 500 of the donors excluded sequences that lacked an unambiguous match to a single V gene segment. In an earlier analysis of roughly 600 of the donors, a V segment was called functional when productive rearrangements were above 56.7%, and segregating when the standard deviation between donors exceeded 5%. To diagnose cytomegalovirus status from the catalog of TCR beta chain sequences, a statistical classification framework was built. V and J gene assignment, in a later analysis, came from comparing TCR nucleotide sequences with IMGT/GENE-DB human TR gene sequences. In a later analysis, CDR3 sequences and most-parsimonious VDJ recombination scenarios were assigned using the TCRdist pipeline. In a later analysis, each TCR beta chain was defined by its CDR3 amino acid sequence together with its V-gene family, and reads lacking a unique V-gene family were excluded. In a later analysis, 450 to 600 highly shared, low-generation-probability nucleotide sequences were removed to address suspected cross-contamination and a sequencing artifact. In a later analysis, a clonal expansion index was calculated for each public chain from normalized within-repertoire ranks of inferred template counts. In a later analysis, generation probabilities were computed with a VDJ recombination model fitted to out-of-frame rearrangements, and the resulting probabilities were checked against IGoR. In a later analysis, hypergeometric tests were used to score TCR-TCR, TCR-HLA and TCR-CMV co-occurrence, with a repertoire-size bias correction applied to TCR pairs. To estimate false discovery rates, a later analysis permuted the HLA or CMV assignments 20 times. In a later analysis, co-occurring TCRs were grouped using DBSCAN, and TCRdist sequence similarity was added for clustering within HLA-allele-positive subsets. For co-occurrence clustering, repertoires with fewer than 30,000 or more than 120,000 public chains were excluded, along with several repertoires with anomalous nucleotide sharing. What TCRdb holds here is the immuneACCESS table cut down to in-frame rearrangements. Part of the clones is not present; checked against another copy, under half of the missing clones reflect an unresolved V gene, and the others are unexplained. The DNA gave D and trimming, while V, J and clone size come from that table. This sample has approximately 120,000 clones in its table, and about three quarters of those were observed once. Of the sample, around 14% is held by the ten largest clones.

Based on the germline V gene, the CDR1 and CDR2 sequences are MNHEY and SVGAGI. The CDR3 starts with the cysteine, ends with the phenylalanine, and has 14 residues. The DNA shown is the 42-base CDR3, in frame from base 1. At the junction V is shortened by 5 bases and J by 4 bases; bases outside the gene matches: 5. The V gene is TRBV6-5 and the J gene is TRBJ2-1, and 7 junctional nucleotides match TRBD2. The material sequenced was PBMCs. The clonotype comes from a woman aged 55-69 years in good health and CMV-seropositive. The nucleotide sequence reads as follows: TGTGCCAGCAGTGCGGGACTAAATTACAATGAGCAGTTCTTC. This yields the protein CASSAGLNYNEQFF.